The next 32 T cell receptor beta chains were all read from a single sample in a study of blood T cell repertoires in COVID-19. Sequenced by immunoSEQ multiplex PCR; TCRdb stores in-frame clones only, minus some. The profile shows 250,000 to 350,000 clones, about 91% of them singletons. The material sequenced was peripheral blood. The receptors here all came from a woman in her twenties or thirties who had recovered from COVID-19.

The rearrangement joins TRBV28 to TRBJ1-6, with 7 nucleotides matching TRBD1. Germline V gene data show CDR1 as MDHEN and CDR2 as SYDVKM. The junction had 6 bases not matched to a gene; V was cut back by 5 bases and J by 11 bases. The CDR3 spans 13 residues. CDR3 DNA: TGTGCCAGCAGTGACAGGGCAAGGGCACCCCTCCACTTT. It translates to CASSDRARAPLHF. The variable domain in full, with the rest retrieved from reference TRBV28 and TRBJ1-6, is DVKVTQSSRYLVKRTGEKVFLECVQDMDHENMFWYRQDPGLGLRLIYFSYDVKMKEKGDIPEGYSVSREKKERFSLILESASTNQTSMYLCASSDRARAPLHFGNGTRLTVT.

This rearrangement joins TRBV6-6 to TRBJ1-2; a possible D gene is TRBD1 (5 bases). The CDR3 totals 11 residues. V was cut by 6 bases and J by 8 bases, with 10 bases left in between. CDR1 and CDR2 (germline): MNHNY, SVGAGI (reference sequence). The CDR3 coding sequence is TGTGCCAGCAGACTCAGGGAAGGCTACACCTTC. Translating gives CASRLREGYTF.

The rearrangement uses TRBV19 and TRBJ2-1; perhaps TRBD2 as D (5 bases). The CDR3 runs 15 residues. Germline-derived CDR1 and CDR2 are LNHDA and SQIVND (reference sequence). Between the trimmed V and J ends, which lost 7 bases and 0 bases, there was a span of 13 bases. CDR3 DNA: TGTGCCAGTAAGCCCAGGAGGAGCTCCTACAATGAGCAGTTCTTC. It encodes CASKPRRSSYNEQFF.

The genes are TRBV4-2 and TRBJ1-1; TRBD1 might be the D (6 bases). Germline V gene lookup returns CDR1 LGHNA and CDR2 YNFKEQ. The germline V and J ends were trimmed by 0 bases and 1 base, with 9 bases remaining between them. This CDR3 is built from 15 residues. The CDR3 bases are TGTGCCAGCAGCCAAGACGGACAGAGGAACACTGAAGCTTTCTTT. It yields the protein CASSQDGQRNTEAFF.

The V gene is TRBV12-3 or TRBV12-4, the J gene TRBJ1-3; D unresolved. The CDR3 is made up of 13 amino acids. V dropped 7 bases and J dropped 3 bases, with 10 bases sitting between them. In DNA, the CDR3 is TGTGCCAGCAATACGGGGAGTGGAAACACCATATATTTT. This encodes CASNTGSGNTIYF.

This clone came up once. This rearrangement joins TRBV6-5 to TRBJ2-7; D may be TRBD1 (6 bases). Trimming pared 2 bases from V and 3 bases from J, leaving 8 bases between. The germline CDR1 and CDR2 sequences are MNHEY and SVGAGI. CDR3 length: 13 residues. CDR3 region: CASSYEQGYEQYF. CDR3 DNA: TGTGCCAGCAGTTACGAACAGGGCTACGAGCAGTACTTC.

This clone was observed a handful of times. V usage is TRBV10-3 and J usage is TRBJ2-2, with TRBD1 identical over 7 bases. Germline-derived CDR1 and CDR2 are ENHRY and SYGVKD. The ends lost 7 bases at V and 2 bases at J; junction bases unmatched: 10. The CDR3 contains 16 residues. The CDR3 sequence: CAITAKGATNTGELFF. The CDR3 DNA reads TGTGCCATCACCGCGAAGGGGGCTACCAACACCGGGGAGCTGTTTTTT.

The sample holds one count of this clone. The chain has TRBV3-1 (or the pseudogene TRBV3-2) and TRBJ1-4; a possible D gene is TRBD1 (5 bases). Looked up from germline, CDR1 is LGHDT and CDR2 is YNNKEL (reference sequence). V was shortened by 0 bases and J by 11 bases, with 7 bases between the two germline ends. The CDR3 is 12 amino acids. CDR3: CASSQERGKLFF. The CDR3, as DNA: TGTGCCAGCAGCCAAGAACGGGGGAAACTGTTTTTT.

The chain links TRBV5-1 to TRBJ2-7, with 8 positions matching TRBD2. Per the germline V gene, CDR1 is SGHRS and CDR2 is YFSETQ. V lost 0 bases and J lost 0; bases outside the gene matches: 5. This CDR3 is 16 amino acids long. The CDR3 nucleotides are TGCGCCAGCAGCTTGGATAGCGGGACCAGCTCCTACGAGCAGTACTTC. This sequence encodes CASSLDSGTSSYEQYF.

V usage is TRBV18 and J usage is TRBJ2-1; 8 bases are shared with TRBD1. The V segment lost 6 bases and the J segment 6 bases; nucleotides outside the gene matches: 13. The CDR3 runs 16 residues. Per the germline V gene, CDR1 is KGHSH and CDR2 is LQKENI. CDR3 sequence (DNA): TGTGCCAGCTCCCAAGCTTGGACAGGGCTTCGCAATGAGCAGTTCTTC. Its translation is CASSQAWTGLRNEQFF.

The V gene is TRBV11-1, the J gene TRBJ1-2; the match to TRBD1 covers 8 bases. The CDR3 loop spans 15 amino acids. The V gene's germline CDR1 is SGHAT and CDR2 FQDESV (reference sequence). The V and J ends lost 5 bases and 0 bases, in that order; junction bases with no gene match: 5. CDR3 bases: TGTGCCAGCAGCCCGGGACAGGCACCTAACTATGGCTACACCTTC. Translating gives CASSPGQAPNYGYTF.

The chain has TRBV9 and TRBJ2-2; tentative D call: TRBD1 (5 bases). Trimming took off 2 bases at V and 7 bases at J, with 9 bases between the two ends. The CDR3 consists of 13 residues. Germline assignment: CDR1 SGDLS and CDR2 YYNGEE. The CDR3 is CASSVWGDGELFF. The CDR3 nucleotides read TGTGCCAGCAGCGTGTGGGGCGACGGGGAGCTGTTTTTT.

The chain employs TRBV19 and TRBJ2-7; tentative D call: TRBD1 (6 bases). Germline V gene data show CDR1 as LNHDA and CDR2 as SQIVND (reference sequence). CDR3 size: 15 residues. Trimming shortened V by 1 base and J by 3 bases, and 13 bases separated the two germline ends. The CDR3 region has the DNA TGTGCCAGTAGTATAGGGACAGTAAGAGACTACGAGCAGTACTTC. Encoded protein: CASSIGTVRDYEQYF.

V usage is TRBV28 and J usage is TRBJ1-4; D is unresolved. V lost 2 bases and J lost 4, with 8 bases in between. The germline V gene has CDR1 MDHEN and CDR2 SYDVKM. This CDR3 comprises 14 residues. CDR3 coding DNA: TGTGCCAGCAGTTTACGGGATATTAATGAAAAACTGTTTTTT. The encoded protein is CASSLRDINEKLFF.

The chain couples TRBV7-8 to TRBJ1-1; possibly TRBD1 for D (5 bases). The CDR3 covers 14 residues. Trimming took 2 bases from V and 7 from J, leaving 14 bases between them. CDR1 is SGHVS and CDR2 is FQNEAQ in the germline V gene. CDR3 amino acids: CASSLQGVVGEAFF. The CDR3 DNA sequence: TGTGCCAGCAGCTTACAAGGGGTGGTGGGTGAAGCTTTCTTT.

The chain is built from TRBV5-1 and TRBJ1-6, with D tentatively TRBD1 (6 bases). The V gene's germline CDR1 is SGHRS and CDR2 YFSETQ. Trimming took off 1 base at V and 14 bases at J, with 16 bases between the two ends. The CDR3 runs 14 residues. The CDR3 reads CASSLTGSLESLHF. CDR3 nucleotide sequence: TGCGCCAGCAGCTTGACAGGGAGTTTAGAGTCCCTCCACTTT.

V is TRBV5-1 and J is TRBJ1-6, with D possibly being TRBD1 (5 bases). V was trimmed by 1 base and J by 14 bases, leaving 22 bases between them. The CDR3 extends over 16 amino acids. Germline CDR1 reads SGHRS; CDR2 reads YFSETQ. This CDR3 is CASSLLAFEGRETLHF. In nucleotides, the CDR3 is TGCGCCAGCAGCTTGCTAGCGTTCGAGGGGAGGGAAACCCTCCACTTT.

The chain uses TRBV10-3 and TRBJ1-1; D not certain. V shed 6 bases and J shed 1 base, with 15 bases lying between them. The CDR3 is made up of 15 amino acids. Germline CDR1 reads ENHRY; CDR2 reads SYGVKD. CDR3 region: CAISRGEGTNTEAFF. In DNA form, the CDR3 reads TGTGCCATCAGCAGAGGAGAGGGCACGAACACTGAAGCTTTCTTT.

This chain connects TRBV3-1 (or the pseudogene TRBV3-2) to TRBJ2-3; 13 nucleotides line up with TRBD2. V was pared by 0 bases and J by 1 base, with 7 bases of the junction left unmatched. The germline V gene encodes CDR1 LGHDT and CDR2 YNNKEL (reference sequence). This CDR3 spans 19 amino acids. CDR3 nucleotides: TGTGCCAGCAGCCAAGATTTGGGACTAGCGGGGCCCGGCACAGATACGCAGTATTTT. Translation: CASSQDLGLAGPGTDTQYF.

V and J are TRBV7-6 and TRBJ1-2, with D unresolved. Germline V CDR1 and CDR2: SGHVS, FNYEAQ. Trimming took 5 bases from V and 1 from J, leaving 11 bases between them. The CDR3 spans 14 residues. In nucleotides, the CDR3 is TGTGCCAGCAGCCCCCGACGGGATAACTATGGCTACACCTTC. It yields the protein CASSPRRDNYGYTF.

The V call is TRBV27, the J call TRBJ2-7, with D perhaps TRBD1 (5 bases). V was pared by 4 bases and J by 2 bases, with 12 bases between. The germline V gene encodes CDR1 MNHEY and CDR2 SMNVEV (reference sequence). The CDR3 covers 14 residues. Here the CDR3 DNA reads TGTGCCAGCAGTTACGAAGGACACCCCTACGAGCAGTACTTC. Translating gives CASSYEGHPYEQYF.

The V call is TRBV4-1, the J call TRBJ1-1; perhaps TRBD1 as D (5 bases). Deletions cut 0 bases from V and 1 base from J, with 12 bases between. The CDR3 loop spans 16 amino acids. Germline V gene sequence: CDR1 MGHRA, CDR2 YSYEKL. CDR3 loop: CASSQDGGFRNTEAFF. CDR3 nucleotide sequence: TGCGCCAGCAGCCAAGATGGGGGGTTTAGGAACACTGAAGCTTTCTTT.

The genes are TRBV2 and TRBJ2-7; 9 bases line up with TRBD1. CDR1 is SNHLY, CDR2 FYNNEI, per germline. This CDR3 region has 14 residues. The trim removed 3 bases at V and 3 bases at J, leaving 3 bases unmatched. The CDR3 region is CASSEDRGDYEQYF. The CDR3 DNA reads TGTGCCAGCAGTGAGGACAGGGGCGACTACGAGCAGTACTTC. Full variable domain (remainder filled in from reference TRBV2 and TRBJ2-7): EPEVTQTPSHQVTQMGQEVILRCVPISNHLYFYWYRQILGQKVEFLVSFYNNEISEKSEIFDDQFSVERPDGSNFTLKIRSTKLEDSAMYFCASSEDRGDYEQYFGPGTRLTVT.

The chain recombines TRBV6-1 with TRBJ1-2; 7 positions agree with TRBD1. J lost 4 bases, V lost 3 bases, and 8 bases had no gene match. The germline V gene has CDR1 MNHNS and CDR2 SASEGT. The CDR3 spans 15 residues. The CDR3 DNA sequence: TGTGCCAGCAGTGAGTTGAGGACAGGTAGCTATGGCTACACCTTC. This translates into CASSELRTGSYGYTF.

The rearrangement links TRBV5-4 to TRBJ2-3; D is possibly TRBD2 (5 bases). The CDR3 is 14 residues long. Trimming removed 4 bases at V and 5 bases at J, with 14 bases between. Germline loops: CDR1 SGHNT, CDR2 YYREEE (reference sequence). The CDR3 loop reads CASSGARAVDTQYF. CDR3 in DNA: TGTGCCAGCAGCGGCGCACGAGCGGTAGATACGCAGTATTTT.

The chain has TRBV9 and TRBJ1-5; no definite D call. Germline assignment: CDR1 SGDLS and CDR2 YYNGEE. V was shortened by 0 bases and J by 9 bases, with 10 bases between the two germline ends. The CDR3 is made up of 13 amino acids. The CDR3 nucleotides are TGTGCCAGCAGCGTAGTGGCCGAGGGGCCCCAGCATTTT. Protein: CASSVVAEGPQHF.

The rearrangement links TRBV4-3 to TRBJ2-4; the D gene is possibly TRBD2 (7 bases). CDR3 length: 15 amino acids. V shed 0 bases and J shed 6 bases, with 12 bases lying between them. Germline CDR1 reads LGHNA; CDR2 reads YSLEER. This CDR3 is CASSQEGGRGNIQYF. DNA for the CDR3: TGCGCCAGCAGCCAAGAGGGGGGGCGGGGAAACATTCAGTACTTC.

This clone was observed a single time. The chain combines TRBV29-1 with TRBJ1-2; D remains unclear. CDR1 SQVTM and CDR2 ANQGSEA come from the germline V gene. Trimming stripped 6 bases from V and 1 base from J, with 12 bases between. CDR3 length: 13 amino acids. The CDR3 region is CSVAGYRNYGYTF. The CDR3 DNA is TGCAGCGTGGCAGGTTATCGTAACTATGGCTACACCTTC.

For the CDR3, the DNA is TGTGCCTGGGCTGTTCAGGGGGCAGGCTTCTTC. Its translation is CAWAVQGAGFF. The rearrangement uses TRBV30 and TRBJ2-1; 8 nucleotides match TRBD1. The CDR3 extends over 11 amino acids. Looked up from germline, CDR1 is GTSNPN and CDR2 is SVGIG (reference sequence). Losses at the gene ends were 5 bases for V and 16 bases for J; bases not matched to a gene: 10.

The chain employs TRBV10-3 and TRBJ2-1, with D possibly matching TRBD2 (6 bases). This CDR3 is built from 16 residues. Germline loops: CDR1 ENHRY, CDR2 SYGVKD. V was trimmed by 0 bases and J by 0 bases, leaving 9 bases between them. Written as DNA, the CDR3 is TGTGCCATCAGTGAGTCGGGGAGGAGCTCCTACAATGAGCAGTTCTTC. Protein product: CAISESGRSSYNEQFF.

The chain has TRBV2 and TRBJ2-5, with a tentative D call TRBD2 (5 bases). Germline V gives CDR1 SNHLY, CDR2 FYNNEI. The length of the CDR3 is 15 residues. V lost 4 bases to trimming and J lost 1 base, with 13 bases between them. The CDR3 spells CASSGRFASQETQYF. The CDR3 DNA is TGTGCCAGCAGTGGGAGGTTTGCCTCCCAAGAGACCCAGTACTTC.

The J gene is TRBJ1-1, the V gene TRBV25-1, with D possibly being TRBD1 (5 bases). Trimming cost V 2 bases and J 0 bases, with 7 bases left between them. The CDR3 totals 14 residues. Germline V gives CDR1 MGHDK, CDR2 SYGVNS. The CDR3 protein is CASSEPGLNTEAFF. The CDR3 nucleotides read TGTGCCAGCAGTGAACCAGGGTTGAACACTGAAGCTTTCTTT.